The sequence of this TCR beta chain was determined in a study of beta chain features in type 1 diabetes. Overall study: Patient and healthy donor groups were alike in age, gender and cell yields. Study findings and constraints: Individuals with type 1 diabetes displayed fewer insertions and more deletions at VDJ junctions.

Purities in excess of 95% were seen in all sorted populations. CDR3 size: 14 residues. Germline V gene sequence: CDR1 SGHRS, CDR2 YFSETQ. The V end lost 2 bases, the J end lost 6 bases, and 12 bases lay between the germline ends. Since all of the isolated RNA was reverse transcribed, expressed TCRB transcripts were what got sequenced. Profiling relied on immunoSEQ multiplex PCR, and the TCRdb table lists in-frame clones only, not all of them. The sample has just over 450,000 clones; around 30% are singletons. For this clone: What it binds is unknown.

V is TRBV5-1 and J is TRBJ2-1, with unresolved D. The receptor was derived from a man aged 18-30 years in good health. Specimen: naive CD4+ T cells from blood. The CDR3 reads CASSLRSPSNEQFF. CDR3 bases: TGCGCCAGCAGCTTAAGGAGCCCGAGCAATGAGCAGTTCTTC.